This entry describes one T cell receptor (beta chain). The antigen is undetermined. Investigators profiled TCR beta VDJ and CDR3 from genomic DNA template. TCRdb recomputed calls from the reads with MiXCR, one row per CDR3 protein. The table records 450,000 to 600,000 distinct CDR3 sequences, roughly 34% of them present only once. The data originate from a study of CD8+CD57+ T cells in acquired aplastic anemia. Patients included in sequencing had previously demonstrated CD8+CD57+ cell expansion by flow cytometry. Study findings and constraints: Between patients and controls, CD8+ Simpson's diversity did not vary significantly.

The TCR originated in a human donor with aplastic anemia. The sequencing sample was made of sorted CD4+, CD8+, or CD8+CD57+ T cells (not recorded which) from PBMCs.

CDR3 loop: CASSLLFSGELFF. The CDR3 DNA follows: TGTGCCAGTAGTCTACTATTCTCCGGGGAGCTGTTTTTT. The V and J genes are TRBV19 and TRBJ2-2; D is uncertain. The germline CDR1 and CDR2 sequences are LNHDA and SQIVND (reference sequence). The CDR3 is made up of 13 amino acids. V was trimmed by 5 bases and J by 6 bases, leaving 10 bases between them.